Presented here are 26 T cell receptor beta chains from one specimen sequenced in a study of control samples from healthy donors and cancer patients. Measured with immunoSEQ multiplex PCR; TCRdb has only the in-frame clones, and not every one. The sample yields about 180,000 clones, more than 80% seen once. Sequencing was performed on blood. The receptors come from a man aged 25 to 40 in good health.

The chain is built from TRBV9 and TRBJ2-3; possibly TRBD1 or TRBD2 for D (6 bases each). CDR1 and CDR2 (germline): SGDLS, YYNGEE. This CDR3 region has 15 residues. V dropped 3 bases and J dropped 5 bases, with 16 bases sitting between them. CDR3 in DNA: TGTGCCAGCAGCGGAAGCAGGGGAGGCGGAGATACGCAGTATTTT. Its translation is CASSGSRGGGDTQYF.

This chain uses TRBV29-1 with TRBJ1-1; D is unclear. Germline assignment: CDR1 SQVTM and CDR2 ANQGSEA. The CDR3 contains 12 residues. V gave up 4 bases and J gave up 4 bases, with 10 bases separating them. CDR3 protein: CSVGWSLTEAFF. In DNA form, the CDR3 reads TGCAGCGTTGGGTGGTCTCTCACTGAAGCTTTCTTT.

This chain uses TRBV30 with TRBJ1-1; possibly TRBD1 for D (5 bases). Trimming removed 1 base from V and 5 bases from J, with 23 bases in between. CDR3 length equals 17 residues. The germline gives CDR1 GTSNPN, CDR2 SVGIG (reference sequence). In DNA, the CDR3 is TGTGCCTGGAGTGGAGGGGCGTGGGTTGATAGGGAGACTGAAGCTTTCTTT. This encodes CAWSGGAWVDRETEAFF.

The chain is built from TRBV27 and TRBJ1-4; 9 bases line up with TRBD1. The germline V gene encodes CDR1 MNHEY and CDR2 SMNVEV (reference sequence). V dropped 5 bases and J dropped 5; count of bases not matched to a gene: 3. The CDR3 spans 14 residues. In DNA, the CDR3 is TGTGCCAGCAGTAGAGGACAGGGGAATGAAAAACTGTTTTTT. Protein sequence: CASSRGQGNEKLFF. Full variable domain (rest looked up from reference TRBV27 and TRBJ1-4): EAQVTQNPRYLITVTGKKLTVTCSQNMNHEYMSWYRQDPGLGLRQIYYSMNVEVTDKGDVPEGYKVSRKEKRNFPLILESPSPNQTSLYFCASSRGQGNEKLFFGSGTQLSVL.

J is TRBJ2-7 and V is TRBV24-1; 7 nucleotides line up with TRBD2. V shed 4 bases, J shed 6 bases, and the junction held 5 bases outside the gene matches. Germline loops: CDR1 KGHDR, CDR2 SFDVKD. The CDR3 consists of 13 residues. The CDR3 bases are TGTGCCACCAGTGAAATGGGCGGGGGCGAGCAGTACTTC. Translation gives CATSEMGGGEQYF.

The chain employs TRBV6-1 and TRBJ1-6, with unresolved D. Trimming took 2 bases from V and 7 from J, leaving 12 bases between them. Per the germline V gene, CDR1 is MNHNS and CDR2 is SASEGT. This CDR3 contains 15 residues. CDR3 region: CASSETYRINSPLHF. The CDR3 region has the DNA TGTGCCAGCAGTGAAACTTATCGGATAAATTCACCCCTCCACTTT.

The CDR3 sequence is CASSVGGGVTDTQYF. CDR3 nucleotide sequence: TGTGCCAGCAGCGTTGGCGGCGGGGTCACAGATACGCAGTATTTT. The V and J genes are TRBV11-2 and TRBJ2-3, with a weak D call TRBD2 (6 bases). Deletions cut 5 bases from V and 2 bases from J, with 14 bases between. The CDR3 extends over 15 amino acids. Germline values: CDR1 SGHAT, CDR2 FQNNGV.

The chain joins TRBV15 to TRBJ2-1, with 10 bases identical to TRBD2. Trimming removed 5 bases from V and 4 bases from J; junction bases left unmatched: 2. The CDR3 extends over 14 amino acids. From germline, CDR1 is LNHNV and CDR2 YYDKDF (reference sequence). CDR3 sequence reads: CATSSSGSYNEQFF. CDR3 coding DNA: TGTGCCACCAGCTCTAGCGGGAGTTACAATGAGCAGTTCTTC. Looking up the rest from reference TRBV15 and TRBJ2-1 gives the full variable domain: DAMVIQNPRYQVTQFGKPVTLSCSQTLNHNVMYWYQQKSSQAPKLLFHYYDKDFNNEADTPDNFQSRRPNTSFCFLDIRSPGLGDTAMYLCATSSSGSYNEQFFGPGTRLTVL.

Details on this clone: Other DNA variants within this sample encode the same CDR3. V usage is TRBV9 and J usage is TRBJ1-5; D unresolved. The CDR3 loop spans 15 amino acids. Germline CDR1 reads SGDLS; CDR2 reads YYNGEE. The V end was cut by 0 bases, the J end by 0 bases, with 7 bases between. The CDR3 DNA reads TGTGCCAGCAGCGTAGGGTCGTATAGCAATCAGCCCCAGCATTTT. It encodes CASSVGSYSNQPQHF.

The chain couples TRBV28 to TRBJ2-7; 7 bases fit TRBD2. The ends lost 6 bases at V and 3 bases at J; junction bases unmatched: 5. Germline CDR1 and CDR2: MDHEN and SYDVKM. The CDR3 totals 13 residues. The CDR3 loop is CASRSGNLYEQYF. The DNA for the CDR3 is TGTGCCAGCAGAAGCGGGAACCTCTACGAGCAGTACTTC.

The chain is built from TRBV11-1 and TRBJ2-7, with TRBD2 identical over 8 bases. CDR1 is SGHAT and CDR2 is FQDESV in the germline V gene (reference sequence). V lost 4 bases to trimming and J lost 6 bases; unmatched junction nucleotides: 8. The CDR3 totals 14 residues. In DNA form, the CDR3 reads TGTGCCAGCAGCTCCCGGACTAGCCGCGGCGAGCAGTACTTC. The encoded protein is CASSSRTSRGEQYF. The whole variable domain, remainder taken from reference TRBV11-1 and TRBJ2-7, is EAEVAQSPRYKITEKSQAVAFWCDPISGHATLYWYRQILGQGPELLVQFQDESVVDDSQLPKDRFSAERLKGVDSTLKIQPAELGDSAMYLCASSSRTSRGEQYFGPGTRLTVT.

This rearrangement joins TRBV11-2 to TRBJ2-7; D may correspond to TRBD1 or TRBD2 (5 bases each). Trimming stripped 7 bases from V and 3 bases from J, with 19 bases between. The germline V gene encodes CDR1 SGHAT and CDR2 FQNNGV. CDR3 size: 15 residues. The CDR3 sequence is CASTSYEVGVYEQYF. CDR3 DNA sequence: TGTGCCAGCACCTCTTACGAGGTGGGGGTCTACGAGCAGTACTTC.

Only one count was recorded for this clone. The chain is built from TRBV3-1 (or the pseudogene TRBV3-2) and TRBJ2-7, with unresolved D. This CDR3 comprises 15 residues. CDR1 LGHDT and CDR2 YNNKEL come from the germline V gene (reference sequence). V lost 0 bases and J lost 2, with 11 bases in between. The CDR3: CASSQDGQPPYEQYF. Written as DNA, the CDR3 is TGTGCCAGCAGCCAAGACGGGCAGCCCCCCTACGAGCAGTACTTC.

The gene calls are TRBV6-5 and TRBJ2-1; D is uncertain. V gave up 2 bases and J gave up 4 bases, with 9 bases separating them. Looked up from germline, CDR1 is MNHEY and CDR2 is SVGAGI. The CDR3 contains 14 residues. The CDR3 protein is CASSYATTYNEQFF. CDR3 DNA: TGTGCCAGCAGTTACGCTACTACGTACAATGAGCAGTTCTTC.

The chain has TRBV25-1 and TRBJ2-1; TRBD1 matches at 7 bases. This CDR3 comprises 13 residues. Trimming took 6 bases from V and 6 from J; bases not matched to a gene: 5. CDR1 is MGHDK and CDR2 is SYGVNS in the germline V gene. CDR3: CASRQSGGNEQFF. Written as DNA, the CDR3 is TGTGCCAGCAGACAGTCAGGGGGCAATGAGCAGTTCTTC.

The rearrangement joins TRBV25-1 to TRBJ2-5, with TRBD1 identical over 7 bases. V lost 8 bases and J lost 5; bases outside the gene matches: 11. The germline CDR1 and CDR2 sequences are MGHDK and SYGVNS. CDR3 length: 14 amino acids. The CDR3, as DNA: TGTGCCAGCGCTCGGAGACAGGGCATGGAGACCCAGTACTTC. Its protein product is CASARRQGMETQYF.

This chain joins TRBV30 and TRBJ1-6; perhaps TRBD1 as D (6 bases). Germline CDR1 reads GTSNPN; CDR2 reads SVGIG (reference sequence). The CDR3 loop spans 13 amino acids. V dropped 0 bases and J dropped 11 bases, with 11 bases sitting between them. The CDR3 loop reads CAWSVEGVTPLHF. CDR3 coding DNA: TGTGCCTGGAGTGTAGAGGGGGTGACACCCCTCCACTTT.

This sequence joins TRBV4-2 and TRBJ2-7; D remains unclear. The CDR3 consists of 18 residues. The V gene lost 0 bases and the J gene lost 1 base, with 19 bases spanning the gap. Looked up from germline, CDR1 is LGHNA and CDR2 is YNFKEQ. In nucleotides, the CDR3 is TGTGCCAGCAGCCAAGATTGGAGCGCCCGGCGGAGATCCTACGAGCAGTACTTC. Protein: CASSQDWSARRRSYEQYF.

The table lists this clone with a count of one. This chain links TRBV3-1 (or the pseudogene TRBV3-2) with TRBJ2-7; D remains unclear. This CDR3 has 13 amino acids. Trimming took off 0 bases at V and 3 bases at J, with 6 bases between the two ends. CDR1 LGHDT and CDR2 YNNKEL come from the germline V gene (reference sequence). CDR3 sequence reads: CASSQDLSYEQYF. The CDR3 coding sequence is TGTGCCAGCAGCCAAGATCTCAGCTACGAGCAGTACTTC.

V and J are TRBV11-2 and TRBJ2-7; 10 bases fit TRBD2. J lost 2 bases, V lost 0 bases, and 1 base had no gene match. CDR1 SGHAT and CDR2 FQNNGV come from the germline V gene. CDR3 length: 15 amino acids. The CDR3 sequence is CASSLELAGPYEQYF. In DNA, the CDR3 is TGTGCCAGCAGCTTAGAACTAGCGGGACCCTACGAGCAGTACTTC.

Worth noting for this clone: Additional DNA sequences in this sample encode the identical CDR3. The V call is TRBV5-1, the J call TRBJ2-3; 14 bases match TRBD2. With 5 bases clipped from V and 5 bases from J, the junction kept 7 bases outside the gene matches. This CDR3 has 16 amino acids. From germline, CDR1 is SGHRS and CDR2 YFSETQ. CDR3 DNA: TGCGCCAGCAGATTACGACTAGCGGGGGGGGGAGATACGCAGTATTTT. This codes for CASRLRLAGGGDTQYF.

The V call is TRBV19, the J call TRBJ2-7, with 7 bases fitting TRBD1. The trim removed 4 bases at V and 2 bases at J, leaving 5 bases unmatched. Looked up from germline, CDR1 is LNHDA and CDR2 is SQIVND (reference sequence). The CDR3 sequence is 14 residues long. In DNA form, the CDR3 reads TGTGCCAGTAGTACGCCGGGACAGACCTACGAGCAGTACTTC. This gives the protein CASSTPGQTYEQYF.

This chain uses TRBV20-1 with TRBJ1-5; D is uncertain. V lost 3 bases to trimming and J lost 0 bases, with 6 bases between them. The CDR3 sequence is 13 residues long. CDR1 and CDR2 (germline): DFQATT, SNEGSKA (reference sequence). CDR3 DNA sequence: TGCAGTGCTAGTCGTGGTAGCAATCAGCCCCAGCATTTT. Translation: CSASRGSNQPQHF.

This clone was seen a handful of times. The chain uses TRBV2 and TRBJ1-5; D remains unclear. This CDR3 is 12 amino acids long. From germline, CDR1 is SNHLY and CDR2 FYNNEI. V lost 3 bases, J lost 7 bases, and 7 bases lay in between. The DNA of the CDR3 is TGTGCCAGCAGTGAGGGGAAACAGCCCCAGCATTTT. Residues: CASSEGKQPQHF.

Notes on this clone: Germline and junction disagree at one end, which may indicate a read error. This chain uses TRBV5-1 with TRBJ2-2; maybe TRBD1 (5 bases). This CDR3 spans 16 amino acids. CDR1 is SGHRS, CDR2 YFSETQ, per germline. CDR3 in DNA: TGCGCCAGCAGCTTGACGCCGGACACCCGCACCGAGGAGCTGTTTTTT. Translated, it gives CASSLTPDTRTEELFF.

This sequence joins TRBV7-2 and TRBJ2-7; 7 positions agree with TRBD1. The germline gives CDR1 SGHTA, CDR2 FQGNSA. J gave up 1 base and V 3 bases, and 6 bases lay outside the gene matches. The CDR3 has 15 residues. The chain's CDR3 is CASSFVPGQSYEQYF. The CDR3 coding sequence is TGTGCCAGCAGCTTTGTCCCGGGACAGTCCTACGAGCAGTACTTC.